The rows below give T cell receptor beta chains drawn from one sample of a study of regulatory T cells in long-lasting Graves disease. TCRdb recomputed calls from the multiplex PCR reads with MiXCR, one row per CDR3 protein. The sample carries under 450,000 distinct CDR3 sequences, 10% to 15% recorded once. The sample was also reused in another study, on T cells in Graves' hyperthyroidism and ophthalmopathy.

Source: peripheral blood mononuclear cells (PBMCs), taken at new diagnosis, from a patient treated with antithyroid drugs. These receptors were obtained from a young woman with Graves disease. Both conserved end residues are part of each CDR3. The order of the fields is CDR3 protein, CDR3 DNA, D gene, J gene, V gene, clone size. D genes are given only for firm matches. Some rows mark clone size as missing; the rest say once, few, many or name a class of expanded clone.

CDR3 protein: CASSSHVDPFEQYF; CDR3 DNA: TGCGCCAGCAGCTCTCACGTGGACCCATTCGAGCAGTACTTC; D gene: .; J gene: TRBJ2-7; V gene: TRBV5-1; clone size: many
CDR3 protein: CASSSPGGGTDTQYF; CDR3 DNA: TGTGCCAGCAGCTCCCCAGGGGGGGGGACAGATACGCAGTATTTT; D gene: .; J gene: TRBJ2-3; V gene: TRBV7-3; clone size: many
CDR3 protein: CASSLPEEGANVLTF; CDR3 DNA: TGCGCCAGCAGCCTTCCAGAGGAAGGGGCCAACGTCCTGACTTTC; D gene: .; J gene: TRBJ2-6; V gene: TRBV5-1; clone size: few
CDR3 protein: CASSFGGQGYGYTF; CDR3 DNA: TGTGCCAGCAGTTTCGGGGGGCAGGGCTATGGCTACACCTTC; D gene: .; J gene: TRBJ1-2; V gene: TRBV12-3/TRBV12-4; clone size: many
CDR3 protein: CSARDGTAYSGANVLTF; CDR3 DNA: TGCAGTGCTAGAGATGGGACAGCCTACTCTGGGGCCAACGTCCTGACTTTC; D gene: TRBD1; J gene: TRBJ2-6; V gene: TRBV20-1; clone size: many
CDR3 protein: CSGGGTYEQYF; CDR3 DNA: TGCAGCGGTGGTGGAACCTACGAGCAGTACTTC; D gene: .; J gene: TRBJ2-7; V gene: TRBV29-1; clone size: .
CDR3 protein: CATSREGGGGETQYF; CDR3 DNA: TGTGCCACCAGCAGAGAAGGAGGAGGCGGAGAGACCCAGTACTTC; D gene: .; J gene: TRBJ2-5; V gene: TRBV15; clone size: many
CDR3 protein: CASSLSAPGLKQFF; CDR3 DNA: TGTGCCAGCAGCCTAAGTGCCCCGGGACTTAAGCAGTTCTTC; D gene: .; J gene: TRBJ2-1; V gene: TRBV4-2; clone size: .
CDR3 protein: CASRGIGTGATEAFF; CDR3 DNA: TGTGCCAGCAGAGGAATCGGGACAGGGGCCACTGAAGCTTTCTTT; D gene: TRBD1; J gene: TRBJ1-1; V gene: TRBV6-1; clone size: .
CDR3 protein: CASSEFRWTSGSSYEQYF; CDR3 DNA: TGTGCCAGCAGTGAATTCCGTTGGACTAGCGGGAGTTCCTACGAGCAGTACTTC; D gene: TRBD2; J gene: TRBJ2-7; V gene: TRBV25-1; clone size: .
CDR3 protein: CASSFNRGVGEYF; CDR3 DNA: TGTGCCAGCAGTTTCAACAGGGGGGTGGGGGAGTACTTC; D gene: TRBD1; J gene: TRBJ2-7; V gene: TRBV28; clone size: many
CDR3 protein: CASSEKRLIQPQHF; CDR3 DNA: TGTGCCAGCAGTGAAAAAAGACTGATTCAGCCCCAGCATTTT; D gene: .; J gene: TRBJ1-5; V gene: TRBV2; clone size: many
CDR3 protein: CASSLGGMETEAFF; CDR3 DNA: TGTGCCAGCAGCTTAGGGGGGATGGAGACTGAAGCTTTCTTT; D gene: .; J gene: TRBJ1-1; V gene: TRBV7-2; clone size: many
CDR3 protein: CSASLAHTGELFF; CDR3 DNA: TGCAGTGCCAGTTTGGCACACACCGGGGAGCTGTTTTTT; D gene: .; J gene: TRBJ2-2; V gene: TRBV20-1; clone size: few
CDR3 protein: CASSCTLAGEGGNTGELFF; CDR3 DNA: TGTGCCAGCAGTTGCACGCTAGCGGGAGAAGGGGGTAACACCGGGGAGCTGTTTTTT; D gene: TRBD2; J gene: TRBJ2-2; V gene: TRBV12-3/TRBV12-4; clone size: few
CDR3 protein: CASSPLSLSGANVLTF; CDR3 DNA: TGTGCCAGCTCACCGCTTAGTCTCTCTGGGGCCAACGTCCTGACTTTC; D gene: .; J gene: TRBJ2-6; V gene: TRBV18; clone size: .
CDR3 protein: CASSLAGKETQYF; CDR3 DNA: TGTGCCAGCAGTTTAGCGGGAAAAGAGACCCAGTACTTC; D gene: .; J gene: TRBJ2-5; V gene: TRBV28; clone size: many
CDR3 protein: CTSRGGATTEAFF; CDR3 DNA: TGTACCAGCAGGGGGGGGGCGACCACTGAAGCTTTCTTT; D gene: TRBD1; J gene: TRBJ1-1; V gene: TRBV13; clone size: few
CDR3 protein: CASSSRGFANTEAFF; CDR3 DNA: TGTGCCAGCAGTTCCCGGGGATTTGCGAACACTGAAGCTTTCTTT; D gene: .; J gene: TRBJ1-1; V gene: TRBV28; clone size: many
CDR3 protein: CSATDTSGRAVEETQYF; CDR3 DNA: TGCAGTGCCACGGACACTAGCGGGAGGGCCGTGGAAGAGACCCAGTACTTC; D gene: TRBD2; J gene: TRBJ2-5; V gene: TRBV20-1; clone size: many
CDR3 protein: CSAPAGASSYNEQFF; CDR3 DNA: TGCAGTGCTCCAGCGGGAGCCTCGTCCTACAATGAGCAGTTCTTC; D gene: TRBD2; J gene: TRBJ2-1; V gene: TRBV20-1; clone size: many
CDR3 protein: CASSLRPGTYNEQFF; CDR3 DNA: TGTGCCAGCAGCTTACGCCCAGGTACCTACAATGAGCAGTTCTTC; D gene: .; J gene: TRBJ2-1; V gene: TRBV11-2; clone size: many
CDR3 protein: CASSFQGTDEQYF; CDR3 DNA: TGTGCCAGCAGTTTCCAGGGGACCGACGAGCAGTACTTC; D gene: .; J gene: TRBJ2-7; V gene: TRBV28; clone size: many
CDR3 protein: CAISESTGAGDTEAFF; CDR3 DNA: TGTGCCATCAGTGAGTCGACAGGGGCAGGGGACACTGAAGCTTTCTTT; D gene: TRBD1; J gene: TRBJ1-1; V gene: TRBV10-3; clone size: many
CDR3 protein: CASRGGWGQGLSEQFF; CDR3 DNA: TGTGCCAGCAGGGGGGGTTGGGGACAGGGACTCTCTGAGCAGTTCTTC; D gene: TRBD1; J gene: TRBJ2-1; V gene: TRBV6-1; clone size: .
CDR3 protein: CASSFTLDRANEQYF; CDR3 DNA: TGCGCCAGCAGTTTCACCCTCGACAGGGCCAACGAGCAGTACTTC; D gene: TRBD1; J gene: TRBJ2-7; V gene: TRBV5-1; clone size: many
CDR3 protein: CASSYSRGNQPQHF; CDR3 DNA: TGTGCCAGCAGTTACTCGAGGGGGAACCAGCCCCAGCATTTT; D gene: .; J gene: TRBJ1-5; V gene: TRBV6-2/TRBV6-3; clone size: .
CDR3 protein: CASSPSDRLYNEQFF; CDR3 DNA: TGTGCCAGCAGTCCCAGCGACAGGTTGTACAATGAGCAGTTCTTC; D gene: .; J gene: TRBJ2-1; V gene: TRBV28; clone size: many
CDR3 protein: CASSLANREEAFF; CDR3 DNA: TGTGCCAGCAGTTTAGCGAACAGGGAAGAAGCTTTCTTT; D gene: .; J gene: TRBJ1-1; V gene: TRBV12-3/TRBV12-4; clone size: many
CDR3 protein: CATPEEGDRKNIQYF; CDR3 DNA: TGTGCCACCCCTGAGGAAGGGGACAGGAAAAACATTCAGTACTTC; D gene: TRBD1; J gene: TRBJ2-4; V gene: TRBV24-1; clone size: many
CDR3 protein: CSAPIGSSYNSPLHF; CDR3 DNA: TGCAGTGCCCCGATAGGGAGCTCCTATAATTCACCCCTCCACTTT; D gene: .; J gene: TRBJ1-6; V gene: TRBV20-1; clone size: many
CDR3 protein: CASSPQASGNTIYF; CDR3 DNA: TGTGCCAGCTCACCACAAGCTTCTGGAAACACCATATATTTT; D gene: .; J gene: TRBJ1-3; V gene: TRBV18; clone size: few
CDR3 protein: CASSRQRGGLSSYEQYF; CDR3 DNA: TGTGCCAGCAGCCGACAGCGAGGGGGCTTGAGCTCCTACGAGCAGTACTTC; D gene: TRBD1; J gene: TRBJ2-7; V gene: TRBV11-2; clone size: .
CDR3 protein: CASSVYRAGGPGNTIYF; CDR3 DNA: TGTGCCAGCAGCGTATACCGCGCGGGGGGGCCAGGAAACACCATATATTTT; D gene: .; J gene: TRBJ1-3; V gene: TRBV9; clone size: many
CDR3 protein: CASSHTAASSYNEQFF; CDR3 DNA: TGTGCCAGCAGCCATACAGCGGCGAGCTCCTACAATGAGCAGTTCTTC; D gene: .; J gene: TRBJ2-1; V gene: TRBV11-2; clone size: many
CDR3 protein: CASSQGWSAPEAFF; CDR3 DNA: TGCGCCAGCAGCCAAGGGTGGAGCGCCCCTGAAGCTTTCTTT; D gene: .; J gene: TRBJ1-1; V gene: TRBV4-1; clone size: many
CDR3 protein: CASSFRTAPAGYTF; CDR3 DNA: TGTGCCAGCAGCTTTAGGACAGCGCCGGCTGGCTACACCTTC; D gene: .; J gene: TRBJ1-2; V gene: TRBV7-8; clone size: .
CDR3 protein: CSVLNRGPSDTQYF; CDR3 DNA: TGCAGCGTTTTAAACAGGGGACCCTCAGATACGCAGTATTTT; D gene: TRBD1; J gene: TRBJ2-3; V gene: TRBV29-1; clone size: many
CDR3 protein: CSGWDARNIQYF; CDR3 DNA: TGCAGCGGTTGGGACGCGAGAAACATTCAGTACTTC; D gene: .; J gene: TRBJ2-4; V gene: TRBV29-1; clone size: many
CDR3 protein: CASSLFRIVGGAASEAFF; CDR3 DNA: TGTGCCAGCAGTTTATTTAGGATAGTAGGGGGCGCCGCGTCTGAAGCTTTCTTT; D gene: TRBD1; J gene: TRBJ1-1; V gene: TRBV27; clone size: many
CDR3 protein: CASRPRTQQVDTQYF; CDR3 DNA: TGTGCCAGCAGACCCAGGACTCAGCAGGTGGATACGCAGTATTTT; D gene: .; J gene: TRBJ2-3; V gene: TRBV2; clone size: many
CDR3 protein: CASSSYGGGRTDTQYF; CDR3 DNA: TGTGCCAGCAGCTCCTATGGCGGGGGCCGCACAGATACGCAGTATTTT; D gene: .; J gene: TRBJ2-3; V gene: TRBV7-9; clone size: .
CDR3 protein: CASSQDLWWGASGNTIYF; CDR3 DNA: TGTGCCAGCAGCCAAGATCTGTGGTGGGGGGCATCTGGAAACACCATATATTTT; D gene: .; J gene: TRBJ1-3; V gene: TRBV14; clone size: few
CDR3 protein: CASGTGASDNTIYF; CDR3 DNA: TGTGCCAGCGGTACAGGGGCTTCGGATAACACCATATATTTT; D gene: TRBD1; J gene: TRBJ1-3; V gene: TRBV9; clone size: few
CDR3 protein: CASSFRLTGDTEAFF; CDR3 DNA: TGTGCCAGCAGCTTTAGACTGACAGGGGATACTGAAGCTTTCTTT; D gene: TRBD1; J gene: TRBJ1-1; V gene: TRBV7-9; clone size: many